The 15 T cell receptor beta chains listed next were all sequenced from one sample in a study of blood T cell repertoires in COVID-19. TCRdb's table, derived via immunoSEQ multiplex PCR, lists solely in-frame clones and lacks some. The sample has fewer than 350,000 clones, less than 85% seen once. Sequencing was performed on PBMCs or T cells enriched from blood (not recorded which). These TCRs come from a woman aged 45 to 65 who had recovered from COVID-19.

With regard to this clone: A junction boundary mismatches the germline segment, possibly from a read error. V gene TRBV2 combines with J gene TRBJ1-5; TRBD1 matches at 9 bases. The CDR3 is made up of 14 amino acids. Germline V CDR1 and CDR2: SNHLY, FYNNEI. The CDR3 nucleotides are TGTGCCAGCAGGGAAGACAGGGGGAATCAGCCCCAGCATTTT. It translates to CASREDRGNQPQHF.

CDR3 in DNA: TGTGCCACCAGTGATGGGACTTCGGGGTATCGCTATGGCTACACCTTC. Residues: CATSDGTSGYRYGYTF. This sequence joins TRBV24-1 and TRBJ1-2; maybe TRBD1 (5 bases). V was trimmed by 3 bases and J by 4 bases, leaving 17 bases between them. Germline lookup yields CDR1 KGHDR and CDR2 SFDVKD. The CDR3 runs to 16 residues.

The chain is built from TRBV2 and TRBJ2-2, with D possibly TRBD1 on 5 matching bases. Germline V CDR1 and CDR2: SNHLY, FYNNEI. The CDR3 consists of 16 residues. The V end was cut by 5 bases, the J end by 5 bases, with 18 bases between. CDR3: CASSPRKGQGTGELFF. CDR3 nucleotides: TGTGCCAGCAGTCCCCGGAAGGGGCAAGGGACCGGGGAGCTGTTTTTT.

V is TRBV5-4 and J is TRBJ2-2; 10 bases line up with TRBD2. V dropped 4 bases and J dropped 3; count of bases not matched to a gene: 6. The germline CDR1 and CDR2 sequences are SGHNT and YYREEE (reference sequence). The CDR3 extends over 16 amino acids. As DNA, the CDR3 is TGTGCCAGCAGCACCGGACTAGCGGATGACACCGGGGAGCTGTTTTTT. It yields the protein CASSTGLADDTGELFF.

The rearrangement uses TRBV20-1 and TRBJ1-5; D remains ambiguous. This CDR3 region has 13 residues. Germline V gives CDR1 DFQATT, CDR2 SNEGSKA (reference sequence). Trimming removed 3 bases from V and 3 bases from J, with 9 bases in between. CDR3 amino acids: CSASKQTNQPQHF. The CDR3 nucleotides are TGCAGTGCTAGTAAACAGACCAATCAGCCCCAGCATTTT.

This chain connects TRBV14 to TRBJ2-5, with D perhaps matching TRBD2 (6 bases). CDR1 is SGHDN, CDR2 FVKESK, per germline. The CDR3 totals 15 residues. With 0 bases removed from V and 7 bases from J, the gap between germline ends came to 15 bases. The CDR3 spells CASSQELAATGTQYF. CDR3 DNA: TGTGCCAGCAGCCAAGAGTTAGCGGCAACAGGGACCCAGTACTTC.

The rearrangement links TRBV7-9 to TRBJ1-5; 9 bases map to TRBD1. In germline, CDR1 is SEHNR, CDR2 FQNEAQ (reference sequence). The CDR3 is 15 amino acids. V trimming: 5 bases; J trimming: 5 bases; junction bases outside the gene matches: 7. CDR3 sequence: CASSSWTGEDQPQHF. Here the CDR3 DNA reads TGTGCCAGCAGCAGTTGGACAGGGGAAGATCAGCCCCAGCATTTT.

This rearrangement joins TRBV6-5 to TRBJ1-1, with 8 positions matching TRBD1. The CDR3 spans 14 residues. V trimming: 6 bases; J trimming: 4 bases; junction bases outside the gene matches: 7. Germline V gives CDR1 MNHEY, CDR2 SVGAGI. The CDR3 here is CASSSGGGSTEAFF. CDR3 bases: TGTGCCAGCAGCTCAGGGGGCGGGAGCACTGAAGCTTTCTTT.

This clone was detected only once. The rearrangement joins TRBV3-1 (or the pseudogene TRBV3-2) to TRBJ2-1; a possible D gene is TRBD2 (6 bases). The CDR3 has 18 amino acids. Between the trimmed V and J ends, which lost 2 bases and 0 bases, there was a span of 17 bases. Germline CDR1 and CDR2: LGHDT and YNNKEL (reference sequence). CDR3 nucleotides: TGTGCCAGCAGCCAAACAGATCGCCGGGGGAGCTCCTACAATGAGCAGTTCTTC. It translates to CASSQTDRRGSSYNEQFF.

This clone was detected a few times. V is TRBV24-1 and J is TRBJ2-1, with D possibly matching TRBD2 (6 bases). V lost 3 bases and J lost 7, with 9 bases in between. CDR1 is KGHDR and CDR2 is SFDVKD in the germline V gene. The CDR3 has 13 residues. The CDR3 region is CATSDPGGNEQFF. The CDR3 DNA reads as TGTGCCACCAGTGATCCTGGGGGGAATGAGCAGTTCTTC.

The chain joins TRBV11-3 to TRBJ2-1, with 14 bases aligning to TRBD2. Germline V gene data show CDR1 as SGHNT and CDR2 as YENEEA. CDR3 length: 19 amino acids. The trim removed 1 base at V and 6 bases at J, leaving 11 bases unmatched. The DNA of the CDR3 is TGTGCCAGCAGCTTAGTGATGGGGACTAGCGGGAGTGAGAGCAATGAGCAGTTCTTC. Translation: CASSLVMGTSGSESNEQFF.

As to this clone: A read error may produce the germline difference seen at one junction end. The CDR3 loop reads CVSSEPGFGEKLFF. The CDR3 DNA reads TGTGTCAGCAGTGAGCCAGGGTTTGGTGAAAAACTGTTTTTT. The chain joins TRBV6-1 to TRBJ1-4; TRBD1 is a possible D gene (5 bases). This CDR3 is 14 amino acids long. Germline V gene sequence: CDR1 MNHNS, CDR2 SASEGT.

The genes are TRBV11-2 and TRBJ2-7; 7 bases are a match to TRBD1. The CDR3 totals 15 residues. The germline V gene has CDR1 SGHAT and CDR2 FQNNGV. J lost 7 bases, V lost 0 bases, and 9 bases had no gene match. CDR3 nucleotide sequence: TGTGCCAGCAGCTTAGATCCCGCCAGGGGGTGGGAGCAGTACTTC. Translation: CASSLDPARGWEQYF. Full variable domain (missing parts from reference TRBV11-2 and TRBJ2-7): EAGVAQSPRYKIIEKRQSVAFWCNPISGHATLYWYQQILGQGPKLLIQFQNNGVVDDSQLPKDRFSAERLKGVDSTLKIQPAKLEDSAVYLCASSLDPARGWEQYFGPGTRLTVT.

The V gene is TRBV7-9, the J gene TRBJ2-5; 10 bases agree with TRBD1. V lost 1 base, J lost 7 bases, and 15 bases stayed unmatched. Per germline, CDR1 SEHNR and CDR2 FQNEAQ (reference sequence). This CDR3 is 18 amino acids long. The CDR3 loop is CASSLGTGGTGELGTQYF. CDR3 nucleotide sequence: TGTGCCAGCAGCTTAGGAACAGGAGGGACAGGGGAACTGGGGACCCAGTACTTC. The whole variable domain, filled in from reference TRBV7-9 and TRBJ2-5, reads DTGVSQNPRHKITKRGQNVTFRCDPISEHNRLYWYRQTLGQGPEFLTYFQNEAQLEKSRLLSDRFSAERPKGSFSTLEIQRTEQGDSAMYLCASSLGTGGTGELGTQYFGPGTRLLVL.

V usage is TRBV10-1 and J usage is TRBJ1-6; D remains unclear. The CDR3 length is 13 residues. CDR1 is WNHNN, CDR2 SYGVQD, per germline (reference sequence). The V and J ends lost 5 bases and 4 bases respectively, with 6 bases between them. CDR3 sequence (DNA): TGCGCCAGCAGTACAGCATATAATTCACCCCTCCACTTT. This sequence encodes CASSTAYNSPLHF.